This T cell receptor (beta chain) was identified during a study of blood T cells in healthy people across ages. Whole-study results and caveats: Unknown CMV status may confound age-related changes in expanded clones.

A second about 7 to 12 cycle PCR used barcoded and J-beta primers. TCRdb independently ran MiXCR on the 5' RACE reads; one entry per CDR3 protein. This table has roughly 1,800,000 distinct CDR3 sequences, 49% appearing once. On this clonotype itself: What it binds is not known. One end of the junction fails to match germline, which may point to a read error.

The V gene's germline CDR1 is LGHNA and CDR2 YSLEER. This CDR3 comprises 16 residues. Each sample provided at least 5.5 micrograms of extracted total RNA. The TCR comes from a woman aged 35 to 49 in good health. Input material: blood. J is TRBJ2-7 and V is TRBV4-3; a possible D gene is TRBD1 (5 bases). The J call may be incorrect, as the DNA end agrees better with TRBJ2-5. The chain's CDR3 is CAGSPTSVGVVETQYF. The DNA for the CDR3 is TGCGCCGGCAGCCCAACTTCCGTAGGGGTGGTGGAGACCCAGTACTTC.